Below are 8 T cell receptor beta chains sequenced from a single sample in a study of early T cells in non-severe SARS-CoV-2 infection. One entry per CDR3 protein results from TCRdb running MiXCR on the 5' RACE reads. The sample lists 40,000 to 55,000 distinct CDR3 sequences; roughly 9.8% were seen once. The sequencing sample was made of whole blood. Receptor source: an adult who was a healthcare worker with PCR-confirmed SARS-CoV-2 infection or an uninfected control (not recorded which).

In its sample, this clonotype was seen a few times. This chain connects TRBV30 to TRBJ2-1, with unresolved D. With 2 bases removed from V and 1 base from J, the gap between germline ends came to 12 bases. Germline CDR1 GTSNPN, CDR2 SVGIG (reference sequence). This CDR3 contains 15 residues. The CDR3 loop reads CAWSPSELSYNEQFF. CDR3 DNA sequence: TGTGCCTGGAGTCCGTCTGAACTATCCTACAATGAGCAGTTCTTC.

The chain carries TRBV20-1 and TRBJ1-2, with 8 positions matching TRBD1. Germline lookup yields CDR1 DFQATT and CDR2 SNEGSKA (reference sequence). The CDR3 has 18 amino acids. J gave up 4 bases and V 1 base, and 17 bases lay outside the gene matches. The CDR3 reads CSARVKPGTGPSGYGYTF. The CDR3 nucleotides are TGCAGTGCTAGAGTTAAACCTGGGACAGGACCATCGGGCTATGGCTACACCTTC.

The J gene is TRBJ2-7, the V gene TRBV28; 14 bases match TRBD2. Trimming at V came to 5 bases and at J to 2 bases, leaving 11 bases not matched to a gene. Germline V gene data show CDR1 as MDHEN and CDR2 as SYDVKM. The CDR3 spans 18 residues. CDR3 protein: CASSPWGLAGENPYEQYF. CDR3 DNA: TGTGCCAGCAGTCCTTGGGGACTAGCGGGAGAGAACCCCTACGAGCAGTACTTC.

This sequence joins TRBV6-1 and TRBJ2-2; D not resolved. The CDR3 length is 10 residues. Trimming cost V 10 bases and J 7 bases, with 7 bases left between them. Germline V gene sequence: CDR1 MNHNS, CDR2 SASEGT. CDR3 in amino acids: CATSYGELFF. CDR3 DNA: TGTGCCACCTCATACGGGGAGCTGTTTTTT.

This clonotype has at least ten counts. The chain is built from TRBV24-1 and TRBJ2-2, with D unclear. CDR3 size: 12 residues. V shed 4 bases and J shed 10 bases, with 9 bases lying between them. Per germline, CDR1 KGHDR and CDR2 SFDVKD. The CDR3 DNA sequence: TGTGCCACCAGTGACCCCCTTGAGGAGCTGTTTTTT. Its translation is CATSDPLEELFF.

V and J are TRBV4-1 and TRBJ2-4, with D hard to call. Trimming took 2 bases from V and 0 from J, leaving 20 bases between them. CDR3 length equals 19 residues. The V gene's germline CDR1 is MGHRA and CDR2 YSYEKL. For the CDR3, the DNA is TGCGCCAGCAGCCAACTGGCCACACGGGTTGTCCTAGCCAAAAACATTCAGTACTTC. Translated, it gives CASSQLATRVVLAKNIQYF.

The V call is TRBV4-2, the J call TRBJ2-1, with a tentative D call TRBD1 (7 bases). V was clipped by 1 base and J by 0 bases, with 25 bases between them. Germline CDR1 LGHNA, CDR2 YNFKEQ. This CDR3 has 21 amino acids. CDR3 in amino acids: CASSQAQGGSRVEYSYNEQFF. DNA for the CDR3: TGTGCCAGCAGCCAAGCCCAGGGGGGTAGCCGCGTGGAGTACTCCTACAATGAGCAGTTCTTC.

This clonotype showed up just a few times. The chain joins TRBV7-6 to TRBJ1-2, with D perhaps TRBD1 (5 bases). CDR1 and CDR2 from the germline V gene are SGHVS and FNYEAQ. The CDR3 totals 11 residues. V was clipped by 5 bases and J by 7 bases, with 8 bases between them. As DNA, the CDR3 is TGTGCCAGCAGCCCAGGGCTTGGCTACACCTTC. Amino acids: CASSPGLGYTF.